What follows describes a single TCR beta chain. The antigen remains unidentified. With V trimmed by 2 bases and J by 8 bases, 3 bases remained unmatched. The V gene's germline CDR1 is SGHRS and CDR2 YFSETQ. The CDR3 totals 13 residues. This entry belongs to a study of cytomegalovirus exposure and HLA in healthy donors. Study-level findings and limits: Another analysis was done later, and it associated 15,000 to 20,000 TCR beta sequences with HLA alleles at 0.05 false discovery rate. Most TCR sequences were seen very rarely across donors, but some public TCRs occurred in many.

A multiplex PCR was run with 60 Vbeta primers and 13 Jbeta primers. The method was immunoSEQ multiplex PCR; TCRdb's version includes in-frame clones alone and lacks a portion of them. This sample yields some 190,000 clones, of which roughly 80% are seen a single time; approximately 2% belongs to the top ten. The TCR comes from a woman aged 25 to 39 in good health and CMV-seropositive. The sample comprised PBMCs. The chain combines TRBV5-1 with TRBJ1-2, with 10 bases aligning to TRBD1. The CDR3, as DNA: TGCGCCAGCAGCTTTGGGACAGGGGAGGGCTACACCTTC. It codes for CASSFGTGEGYTF.